This TCR beta chain emerged from a study of blood T cell repertoires in COVID-19. Study as a whole: Sites in the United States, Italy and Spain provided acute and convalescent COVID-19 samples. In each case, the material was cDNA or gDNA derived from T cells, B-cell-depleted T cells, or PBMCs.

Looked up from germline, CDR1 is SGHTA and CDR2 is FQGTGA. The CDR3 has 13 amino acids. Trimming stripped 2 bases from V and 7 bases from J, with 11 bases between. Methods used by the authors: Reference gene primer amplification gave nucleated cell count estimates. The repertoire was sequenced with immunoSEQ multiplex PCR; TCRdb's copy has only in-frame clones and lacks some. V and J calls and clone size are those listed in that table; D and trimming were worked out from the DNA. The data hold some 150,000 clones, with more than 75% observed a single time. The chain uses TRBV7-3 and TRBJ1-2, with unresolved D. Sequencing input: peripheral blood. This sequence originates from a woman in her 70s with acute or convalescent COVID-19. The CDR3: CASSLEGRRGYTF. The CDR3, as DNA: TGTGCCAGCAGCTTAGAGGGTAGACGTGGCTACACCTTC.